This T cell receptor beta chain was sequenced in a study of radiotherapy plus CTLA-4 blockade in lung cancer listed by TCRdb under 2018. General notes on the study: Among enrolled patients, about 19% had an objective response and about 30% reached disease control.

Focal radiation therapy combined with CTLA-4 blockade (ipilimumab) was tested in patients with chemo-refractory metastatic non-small-cell lung cancer. Sequences SGHNT (CDR1) and YENEEA (CDR2) are obtained from the germline V gene. The CDR3 numbers 20 residues from cysteine through phenylalanine. Just the 60-base CDR3 DNA is kept, in frame starting at base 1. V trim: 1 base; J trim: 0 bases; unmatched bases: 13. Here is what the overall study found, with its caveats: After treatment with radiotherapy and ipilimumab, TCR clones that originated in tumors expanded in peripheral blood. Increased serum interferon-beta after radiation, together with early dynamic changes in blood T cell clones, were reported to be the strongest predictors of response.

The library was built by means of the immunoSEQ multiplex PCR assay. The table was pulled from immuneACCESS by TCRdb, which kept in-frame rearrangements only. Such tables lose some clones; where checked, under half of the loss comes from unresolved V genes, and the rest has no known cause. The sample includes about 87,000 clones, with approximately 86% observed a single time. The ten largest make up 15% to 20% of the sample. On this clone: Its antigen specificity is not known. Base qualities are not at hand, and no much larger clone is one base apart.

The material sequenced was peripheral blood, taken from a patient treated with radiotherapy plus ipilimumab. This sequence originates from a human donor with non-small cell lung cancer that progressed on radiotherapy plus ipilimumab. The chain employs TRBV11-3 and TRBJ1-4; the central 8 bases match TRBD1. The CDR3 region: CASSLVPGQAYNATNEKLFF. The nucleotide sequence is given as TGTGCCAGCAGCTTAGTCCCGGGACAGGCCTATAATGCAACTAATGAAAAACTGTTTTTT.